A selection of T cell receptor beta chains follows, all from one sample in a study of blood T cell repertoires in COVID-19. Clones were read by immunoSEQ multiplex PCR, and TCRdb kept only the in-frame ones, dropping some. The top ten hold 10% to 15% of the sample, which has about 99,000 clones, 75% to 90% seen once. Source material: peripheral blood. These receptors were taken from a human donor in a cohort sampled during active or convalescent COVID-19. Both conserved end residues are part of each CDR3. D genes are given only for firm matches. Clone size is given for some rows only: seen once, a few or many times, or a class if the clone is expanded.

DNA	CDR3	V	J	size	D
TGTGCCACCAGCAGAGATTCGGGACAGGGGGCCGCCCAAGAGACCCAGTACTTC	CATSRDSGQGAAQETQYF	TRBV15	TRBJ2-5	.	TRBD1
TGTGCCAGCAGTGATAAAGGGGGCTCGAAGGAAAAACTGTTTTTT	CASSDKGGSKEKLFF	TRBV6-4	TRBJ1-4	.	TRBD1
TGTGCCATCAGTGAGTCTTCGGCGGCTAATTCACCCCTCCACTTT	CAISESSAANSPLHF	TRBV10-3	TRBJ1-6	.	.
TGTGCCAGCAGTCTTAACAGGGGGCTCGTGGACACTGAAGCTTTCTTT	CASSLNRGLVDTEAFF	TRBV2	TRBJ1-1	.	TRBD1
TGCGCCAGCAGTACAGGACAGGGGGATCTTGGGAGAGCCAAAAACATTCAGTACTTC	CASSTGQGDLGRAKNIQYF	TRBV5-1	TRBJ2-4	few	TRBD1
TGTGCCAGCAGCCAAGTCCCGCTAAGCAATGAGCAGTTCTTC	CASSQVPLSNEQFF	TRBV4-2	TRBJ2-1	.	.
TGTGCCAGCAGCTGGGACAGAAATTCACCCCTCCACTTT	CASSWDRNSPLHF	TRBV6-5	TRBJ1-6	once	TRBD1
TGTGCCAGCAGTCCGGTACAGGGGACAGTTAATCAGCCCCAGCATTTT	CASSPVQGTVNQPQHF	TRBV27	TRBJ1-5	once	TRBD1
TGTGCCAGCAACCCTAGCGGGGCACAAGATACGCAGTATTTT	CASNPSGAQDTQYF	TRBV7-9	TRBJ2-3	.	TRBD2
TGTGCCAGCAGCCAACCCCAAAAGGGGGAACGGGGCAGGGCCCACGGAAACACCATATATTTT	CASSQPQKGERGRAHGNTIYF	TRBV4-2	TRBJ1-3	.	.
TGTGCCAGCAGTTACGGCGAGCAGGGGGAAACTGAAGCTTTCTTT	CASSYGEQGETEAFF	TRBV6-5	TRBJ1-1	.	TRBD1
TGTGCCAGCAGCCAAGGCAGGGATGGCGCTGAAGCTTTCTTT	CASSQGRDGAEAFF	TRBV14	TRBJ1-1	.	.
TGTGCCAGCAGCTTGCTGAGGGGGCCCACAGATACGCAGTATTTT	CASSLLRGPTDTQYF	TRBV5-6	TRBJ2-3	.	TRBD1
TGTGCCAGCAGCCAAGGAGATTTGAACTATGGCTACACCTTC	CASSQGDLNYGYTF	TRBV3-1/TRBV3-2	TRBJ1-2	.	.
TGCGCCAGCAGTGAGTCGGCAACAAACACCGGGGAGCTGTTTTTT	CASSESATNTGELFF	TRBV10-1	TRBJ2-2	.	.
TGTGCCAGCAGCCCCCAAGCCCTAGCGGGGCGCACAGATACGCAGTATTTT	CASSPQALAGRTDTQYF	TRBV7-3	TRBJ2-3	.	TRBD2
TGTGCCAGCAGTTACTCCCCGGGAGACACTGAAGCTTTCTTT	CASSYSPGDTEAFF	TRBV6-5	TRBJ1-1	.	.
TGTGCCAGCGCGGGGGGACAGGGGTACAATCAGCCCCAGCATTTT	CASAGGQGYNQPQHF	TRBV6-5	TRBJ1-5	few	TRBD1
TGTGCCAGCAGCTTGGTTGACACCTCTGGGGCCAACGTCCTGACTTTC	CASSLVDTSGANVLTF	TRBV5-6	TRBJ2-6	.	.
TGTGCCAGCAGCCCCGCCCGGGGAAATTCACCCCTCCACTTT	CASSPARGNSPLHF	TRBV6-5	TRBJ1-6	.	.
TGTGCCAGTAGTAGCCCCGGTCGGACCGGGGAGCTGTTTTTT	CASSSPGRTGELFF	TRBV19	TRBJ2-2	.	.
TGTGCCAGCAGGACCGCCCGACAGGGGACGGAGGAGACCCAGTACTTC	CASRTARQGTEETQYF	TRBV11-2	TRBJ2-5	.	TRBD1
TGTGCCAGCAGCCCCCGGGAGGCCCTCTCTGGAAACACCATATATTTT	CASSPREALSGNTIYF	TRBV3-1/TRBV3-2	TRBJ1-3	.	.
TGTGCCATCAGGGGGGACAGGGGCGGAACTGAAGCTTTCTTT	CAIRGDRGGTEAFF	TRBV10-3	TRBJ1-1	.	TRBD1
TGTGCCAGCAGCCAAGGTTGGACAGGGAAGGTGACCCAGTACTTC	CASSQGWTGKVTQYF	TRBV4-2	TRBJ2-5	.	TRBD1
TGTGCCAGCAGCCAAGGCCTAACCGGGGGGGCTGACTACAATGAGCAGTTCTTC	CASSQGLTGGADYNEQFF	TRBV3-1/TRBV3-2	TRBJ2-1	.	TRBD2
TGTGCCAGCAGCCAAGTTCGGTCCCTCCGGGCAGATACGCAGTATTTT	CASSQVRSLRADTQYF	TRBV14	TRBJ2-3	.	.
TGTGCCAGCAGCCCAGAGGCCGGCTGGAATGAGCAGTTCTTC	CASSPEAGWNEQFF	TRBV7-2	TRBJ2-1	.	.
TGTGCCAGCAGTTACTCCCTTTTTAAGACCCAGTACTTC	CASSYSLFKTQYF	TRBV6-2/TRBV6-3	TRBJ2-5	.	.
TGTGCCAGTAGTGTCACAGGGGGCCAGACTGAAGCTTTCTTT	CASSVTGGQTEAFF	TRBV19	TRBJ1-1	.	TRBD1
TGTGCCAGCAACCCGGGGCGGGGCTACCTCCACTTT	CASNPGRGYLHF	TRBV14	TRBJ1-6	.	.
TGTGCCAGCAGCCCGCCGTGGGCATTCTCCGGCTACGAGCAGTACTTC	CASSPPWAFSGYEQYF	TRBV11-1	TRBJ2-7	.	.
TGTGCCAGCAGAATGGGGGGGGCAGAGGAAAAACTGTTTTTT	CASRMGGAEEKLFF	TRBV6-5	TRBJ1-4	.	.
TGTGCCAGCAGTGATGGCTGGGGGGGCCTAAATGAGCAGTTCTTC	CASSDGWGGLNEQFF	TRBV2	TRBJ2-1	once	.
TGTGCTAGCAGCTTCCTGACACTTCAAGAGACCCAGTACTTC	CASSFLTLQETQYF	TRBV7-7	TRBJ2-5	.	.
TGTGCCAGCAGCCAAGATTGGGGGCGGTCTAGCGGGGGGGCCACAGATACGCAGTATTTT	CASSQDWGRSSGGATDTQYF	TRBV4-2	TRBJ2-3	.	TRBD2